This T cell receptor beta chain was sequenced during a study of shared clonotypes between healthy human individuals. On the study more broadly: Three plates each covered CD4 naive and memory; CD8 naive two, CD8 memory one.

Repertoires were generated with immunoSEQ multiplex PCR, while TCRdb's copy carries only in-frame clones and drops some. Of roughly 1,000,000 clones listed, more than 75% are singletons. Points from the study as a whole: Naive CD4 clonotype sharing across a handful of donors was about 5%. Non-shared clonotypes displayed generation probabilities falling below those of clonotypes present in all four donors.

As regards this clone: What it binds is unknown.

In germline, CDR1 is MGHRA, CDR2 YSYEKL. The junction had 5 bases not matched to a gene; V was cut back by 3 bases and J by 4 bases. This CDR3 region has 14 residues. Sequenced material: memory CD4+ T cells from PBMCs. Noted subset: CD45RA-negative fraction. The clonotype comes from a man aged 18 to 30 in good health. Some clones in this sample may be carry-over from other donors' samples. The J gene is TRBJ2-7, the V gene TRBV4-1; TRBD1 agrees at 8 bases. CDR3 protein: CASSHENRGYEQYF. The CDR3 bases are TGCGCCAGCAGCCATGAAAACAGGGGGTACGAGCAGTACTTC.